These 6 T cell receptor beta chains were all obtained from the same sample, sequenced in a study of neurological immune-mediated disorders. Using its own MiXCR run on the 5' RACE reads, TCRdb lists one record per CDR3 protein. The table lists some 38,000 distinct CDR3 sequences, about 3.3% of them singletons, with around 8% in the top ten. Specified time point: longitudinal time-point 1 (baseline). The sequenced sample was PBMCs. Every receptor here comes from an older woman with multiple sclerosis.

The table lists this clonotype with many counts. This chain links TRBV7-2 with TRBJ1-5; D gene ambiguous. Germline V gene lookup returns CDR1 SGHTA and CDR2 FQGNSA. V shed 5 bases and J shed 3 bases, with 8 bases lying between them. The CDR3 runs to 13 residues. DNA of the CDR3: TGTGCCAGCAGCGATCGACACAATCAGCCCCAGCATTTT. As protein: CASSDRHNQPQHF.

Many counts were recorded for this clonotype. The chain is built from TRBV11-2 and TRBJ2-7; 7 nucleotides match TRBD1. The V gene end was trimmed by 1 base and the J gene end by 2 bases; junction bases not matched to a gene: 5. CDR1 and CDR2 (germline): SGHAT, FQNNGV. This CDR3 spans 15 amino acids. The CDR3 sequence is CASSLVLGQPYEQYF. The CDR3 nucleotides read TGTGCCAGCAGCTTAGTGCTGGGACAGCCCTACGAGCAGTACTTC.

This clonotype was seen repeatedly, ten times or more. The chain couples TRBV6-5 to TRBJ1-1, with 7 bases that match TRBD1. The CDR3 covers 15 residues. V trimming: 5 bases; J trimming: 4 bases; junction bases outside the gene matches: 10. CDR1 MNHEY and CDR2 SVGAGI come from the germline V gene. CDR3 region: CASSTRQGAGTEAFF. As DNA, the CDR3 is TGTGCCAGCAGTACCCGACAGGGAGCTGGCACTGAAGCTTTCTTT.

Many counts were recorded for this clonotype. J is TRBJ2-5 and V is TRBV27; TRBD1 might be the D (5 bases). V was clipped by 8 bases and J by 2 bases, with 12 bases between them. The germline V gene encodes CDR1 MNHEY and CDR2 SMNVEV (reference sequence). The CDR3 extends over 13 amino acids. CDR3 in amino acids: CASGWGIQETQYF. The CDR3 DNA sequence: TGTGCCAGCGGATGGGGCATTCAAGAGACCCAGTACTTC.

This clonotype was seen repeatedly, ten times or more. V usage is TRBV7-8 and J usage is TRBJ2-7; D is ambiguous. The CDR3 runs to 14 residues. CDR1 is SGHVS and CDR2 is FQNEAQ in the germline V gene. V lost 2 bases to trimming and J lost 2 bases, with 10 bases between them. In nucleotides, the CDR3 is TGTGCCAGCAGCTTATTCCCTTCGGCCTACGAGCAGTACTTC. This sequence encodes CASSLFPSAYEQYF.

Many counts were recorded for this clonotype. The V and J genes are TRBV11-2 and TRBJ2-1, with 8 nucleotides matching TRBD2. The CDR3 is 17 amino acids. V dropped 5 bases and J dropped 0; count of bases not matched to a gene: 9. The germline gives CDR1 SGHAT, CDR2 FQNNGV. The CDR3 sequence is CASSRGIAGSSYNEQFF. In DNA form, the CDR3 reads TGTGCCAGCAGCCGCGGGATAGCGGGGAGCTCCTACAATGAGCAGTTCTTC.